One sample yielded the 12 T cell receptor beta chains listed below, sequenced in a study of response to subunit inactivated influenza vaccine. TCRdb fed the RT-PCR reads into MiXCR, producing one record per CDR3 protein. The sample carries around 570,000 distinct CDR3 sequences, around 11% recorded once. Separately, the same data were catalogued under a study of T cells expressing NK-cell markers. That paper adds: TCR beta cDNA was made by 5'RACE template switching with UMIs.

This material consisted of PBMCs from blood, taken on the day of vaccination. These receptors all stem from a man aged 45-65 years who received an inactivated influenza vaccine.

This clonotype has only a few counts. The V gene is TRBV20-1, the J gene TRBJ2-1; 7 bases line up with TRBD2. V shed 1 base and J 7 bases; nucleotides not matched to a gene: 7. Germline CDR1 is DFQATT and CDR2 is SNEGSKA (reference sequence). CDR3 length: 14 amino acids. The CDR3 bases are TGCAGTGCTAGAGGGACTAGTGCGTCTAATGAGCAGTTCTTC. Its protein product is CSARGTSASNEQFF.

In this sample, this clonotype turned up a few times. CDR3 in amino acids: CASSPGGNWQPQHF. The CDR3 region has the DNA TGTGCCAGCAGTCCGGGGGGTAATTGGCAGCCCCAGCATTTT. The chain carries TRBV6-1 and TRBJ1-5, with D perhaps TRBD1 (5 bases). With 5 bases removed from V and 7 bases from J, the gap between germline ends came to 15 bases. Germline loops: CDR1 MNHNS, CDR2 SASEGT. The CDR3 has 14 residues.

The genes are TRBV10-3 and TRBJ2-3; perhaps TRBD1 as D (6 bases). Germline loops: CDR1 ENHRY, CDR2 SYGVKD. The CDR3 has 13 amino acids. Deletions cut 5 bases from V and 6 bases from J, with 12 bases between. CDR3 region: CAISKTGADTQYF. The CDR3 DNA sequence: TGTGCCATCAGTAAGACAGGAGCTGATACGCAGTATTTT.

This clonotype was found a few times. The rearrangement uses TRBV5-4 and TRBJ1-2; D remains ambiguous. The CDR3 has 13 amino acids. V was shortened by 3 bases and J by 1 base, with 7 bases between the two germline ends. Germline CDR1 is SGHNT and CDR2 is YYREEE (reference sequence). The CDR3 nucleotides read TGTGCCAGCAGCTCCGGGGATAACTATGGCTACACCTTC. Amino acids: CASSSGDNYGYTF.

The V call is TRBV10-3, the J call TRBJ2-2; no clear D gene. CDR1 ENHRY and CDR2 SYGVKD come from the germline V gene. The CDR3 consists of 16 residues. V lost 8 bases and J 0 bases, leaving 16 bases between the germline ends. In DNA, the CDR3 is TGTGCCATCCTTGTCAGAAATGTTCCGAACACCGGGGAGCTGTTTTTT. Protein product: CAILVRNVPNTGELFF.

This clonotype was counted between two and nine times. The genes are TRBV6-5 and TRBJ1-2; possible D gene TRBD1, 5 bases. V lost 2 bases, J lost 3 bases, and 16 bases lay in between. The CDR3 covers 16 residues. Per germline, CDR1 MNHEY and CDR2 SVGAGI. The CDR3 here is CASSYGAVLSDYGYTF. The CDR3 DNA reads TGTGCCAGCAGTTACGGGGCAGTTCTTTCTGACTATGGCTACACCTTC.

V is TRBV5-1 and J is TRBJ1-1; TRBD1 agrees at 10 bases. The germline CDR1 and CDR2 sequences are SGHRS and YFSETQ. V shed 5 bases, J shed 5 bases, and the junction held 6 bases outside the gene matches. This CDR3 region has 14 residues. Written as DNA, the CDR3 is TGCGCCAGCAGAGAGGACAGGGGGAGTACTGAAGCTTTCTTT. This encodes CASREDRGSTEAFF.

This chain connects TRBV2 to TRBJ2-5, with 7 bases lining up with TRBD1. This CDR3 region has 14 residues. The ends lost 6 bases at V and 4 bases at J; junction bases unmatched: 8. Germline assignment: CDR1 SNHLY and CDR2 FYNNEI. The CDR3 here is CASSLTGYGETQYF. The CDR3 DNA reads as TGTGCCAGCAGCCTGACAGGGTATGGAGAGACCCAGTACTTC.

At least ten counts were recorded for this clonotype. V usage is TRBV28 and J usage is TRBJ1-5; no firm D call. The CDR3 loop spans 12 amino acids. The germline V gene encodes CDR1 MDHEN and CDR2 SYDVKM. Trimming pared 6 bases from V and 0 bases from J, leaving 3 bases between. For the CDR3, the DNA is TGTGCCAGCAGAATTAGCAATCAGCCCCAGCATTTT. Translated, it gives CASRISNQPQHF.

V usage is TRBV4-1 and J usage is TRBJ2-1; TRBD2 matches at 10 bases. The CDR3 has 16 residues. Trimming removed 2 bases from V and 4 bases from J; junction bases left unmatched: 5. Per germline, CDR1 MGHRA and CDR2 YSYEKL. CDR3 sequence (DNA): TGCGCCAGCAGCCAACAGGGACTAGCGACATACAATGAGCAGTTCTTC. This gives the protein CASSQQGLATYNEQFF.

This clonotype has only a few counts. The genes are TRBV5-1 and TRBJ2-7; TRBD2 agrees at 7 bases. CDR1 is SGHRS, CDR2 YFSETQ, per germline. Trimming took 7 bases from V and 7 from J; bases not matched to a gene: 14. This CDR3 is 14 amino acids long. The CDR3 sequence: CASSPAGRGYEQYF. In nucleotides, the CDR3 is TGCGCCAGCTCACCCGCGGGGAGGGGATATGAGCAGTACTTC.

This clonotype was counted many times. V gene TRBV9 combines with J gene TRBJ2-3; 8 bases fit TRBD2. J lost 2 bases, V lost 0 bases, and 2 bases had no gene match. This CDR3 contains 15 residues. The germline V gene has CDR1 SGDLS and CDR2 YYNGEE. The CDR3 region is CASSVAAGATDTQYF. As DNA, the CDR3 is TGTGCCAGCAGCGTAGCAGCGGGGGCCACAGATACGCAGTATTTT.